This is a list of T cell receptor beta chains from one sample in a study of T cell responses to AZD1222 COVID-19 vaccine. The table came from immunoSEQ multiplex PCR; TCRdb's copy has only in-frame clones and leaves some out. This listing includes 150,000 or so clones. Sample: peripheral blood. Receptor source: an adult in good health. The CDR3 runs from the conserved cysteine through the conserved F or W. The D gene is left open where the match is weak.

v_gene,j_gene,d_gene,CDR3aa,CDR3nt
TRBV28,TRBJ1-5,.,CASSPQGSNQPQHF,TGTGCCAGCAGTCCCCAGGGCAGCAATCAGCCCCAGCATTTT
TRBV6-2/TRBV6-3,TRBJ1-3,.,CASSGRASSGNTIYF,TGTGCCAGCAGTGGACGGGCCAGCTCTGGAAACACCATATATTTT
TRBV4-2,TRBJ1-3,TRBD1,CASSQNTGEYGNTIYF,TGTGCCAGCAGCCAAAATACAGGGGAGTATGGAAACACCATATATTTT
TRBV19,TRBJ1-6,.,CASSISERDSPLHF,TGTGCCAGTAGTATCTCCGAAAGGGATTCACCCCTCCACTTT
TRBV11-3,TRBJ1-1,.,CASSLANQMNTEAFF,TGTGCCAGCAGCTTAGCGAACCAAATGAACACTGAAGCTTTCTTT
TRBV4-2,TRBJ1-1,.,CASSQDKAARNTEAFF,TGTGCCAGCAGCCAAGATAAGGCAGCCCGAAACACTGAAGCTTTCTTT
TRBV9,TRBJ2-3,.,CASSGRVGGGRDTQYF,TGTGCCAGCAGCGGTCGGGTGGGAGGAGGTCGCGATACGCAGTATTTT
TRBV12-5,TRBJ2-3,.,CASRRGGTQYF,TGTGCTAGTCGCAGGGGCGGGACGCAGTATTTT
TRBV7-9,TRBJ1-2,.,CASSLVDAQRRNYGYTF,TGTGCCAGCAGCTTAGTGGACGCTCAGCGGCGTAACTATGGCTACACCTTC
TRBV3-1/TRBV3-2,TRBJ2-3,.,CASSKDADTQYF,TGTGCCAGCAGCAAAGATGCAGATACGCAGTATTTT
TRBV19,TRBJ1-5,.,CASSMQRGMNQPQHF,TGTGCCAGTAGTATGCAGAGGGGGATGAATCAGCCCCAGCATTTT
TRBV7-8,TRBJ1-6,.,CASSLGPSSSRGSPLHF,TGTGCCAGCAGCTTAGGCCCGAGTAGTTCACGGGGCTCACCCCTCCACTTT
TRBV19,TRBJ2-1,.,CASSIATENSYNEQFF,TGTGCCAGTAGTATAGCGACGGAAAATTCCTACAATGAGCAGTTCTTC